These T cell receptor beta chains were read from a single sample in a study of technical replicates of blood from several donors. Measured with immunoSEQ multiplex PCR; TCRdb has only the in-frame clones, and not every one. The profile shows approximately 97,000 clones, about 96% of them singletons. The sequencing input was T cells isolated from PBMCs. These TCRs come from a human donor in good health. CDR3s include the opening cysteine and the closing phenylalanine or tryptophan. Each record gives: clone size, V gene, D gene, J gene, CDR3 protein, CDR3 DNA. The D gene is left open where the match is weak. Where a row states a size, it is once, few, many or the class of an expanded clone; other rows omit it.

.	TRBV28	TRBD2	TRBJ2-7	CASSLGLAGYEQYF	TGTGCCAGCAGTTTAGGACTAGCGGGTTACGAGCAGTACTTC
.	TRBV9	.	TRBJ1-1	CASSLGGGTEAFF	TGTGCCAGCAGTCTAGGGGGGGGCACTGAAGCTTTCTTT
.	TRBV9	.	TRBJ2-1	CASSVSPAVNEQFF	TGTGCCAGCAGCGTCTCGCCTGCGGTCAATGAGCAGTTCTTC
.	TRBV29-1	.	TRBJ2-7	CSVRVGYEQYF	TGCAGCGTCAGGGTAGGGTACGAGCAGTACTTC
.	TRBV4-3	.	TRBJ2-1	CASSQDYPLNNEQFF	TGCGCCAGCAGCCAAGATTACCCCCTAAACAATGAGCAGTTCTTC
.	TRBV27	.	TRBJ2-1	CASSLSSLANEQFF	TGTGCCAGCAGTTTATCGTCGCTAGCGAATGAGCAGTTCTTC
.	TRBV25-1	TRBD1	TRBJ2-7	CASARTGSEQYF	TGTGCCAGCGCCCGGACAGGGAGCGAGCAGTACTTC
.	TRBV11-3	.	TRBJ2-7	CASSLARELYEQYF	TGTGCCAGCAGCTTAGCCAGGGAACTTTACGAGCAGTACTTC
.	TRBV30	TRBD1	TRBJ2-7	CAFDRAVDEQYF	TGTGCCTTCGACAGGGCCGTGGACGAGCAGTACTTC
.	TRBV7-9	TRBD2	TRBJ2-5	CASSLPGLADLPGETQYF	TGTGCCAGCAGCCTACCGGGACTAGCGGACTTACCGGGAGAGACCCAGTACTTC
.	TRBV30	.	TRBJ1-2	CAWSGTGYGYTF	TGTGCCTGGAGTGGAACAGGGTATGGCTACACCTTC
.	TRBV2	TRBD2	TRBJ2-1	CASSDPMLSGSPRNEQFF	TGTGCCAGCAGTGACCCTATGCTTAGCGGGAGTCCGAGGAATGAGCAGTTCTTC
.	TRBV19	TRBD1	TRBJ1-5	CASQGQENQPQHF	TGTGCCAGTCAAGGACAGGAGAATCAGCCCCAGCATTTT
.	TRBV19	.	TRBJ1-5	CASSIAGRVGNQPQHF	TGTGCCAGTAGTATAGCGGGCAGGGTGGGCAATCAGCCCCAGCATTTT
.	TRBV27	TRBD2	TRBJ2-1	CASSSWTSRPESSYNEQFF	TGTGCCAGCAGTTCCTGGACTAGCAGACCCGAGAGCTCCTACAATGAGCAGTTCTTC
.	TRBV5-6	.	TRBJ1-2	CASSLDSYGYTF	TGTGCCAGCAGCCTAGACAGCTATGGCTACACCTTC
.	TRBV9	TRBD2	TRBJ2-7	CASSVGLAGGQYEQYF	TGTGCCAGCAGCGTAGGACTAGCGGGAGGGCAATACGAGCAGTACTTC
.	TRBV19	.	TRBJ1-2	CASSTTEVYGYTF	TGTGCCAGTAGTACTACAGAAGTCTATGGCTACACCTTC
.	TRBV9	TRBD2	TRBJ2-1	CASRGPTSGPYNEQFF	TGTGCCAGCAGAGGGCCAACTAGCGGGCCCTACAATGAGCAGTTCTTC
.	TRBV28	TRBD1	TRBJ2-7	CASSPIGQGYEQYF	TGTGCCAGCAGTCCGATAGGACAGGGTTACGAGCAGTACTTC
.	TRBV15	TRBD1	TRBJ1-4	CATSLTGQKDEKLFF	TGTGCCACCAGCTTGACAGGGCAGAAGGATGAAAAACTGTTTTTT
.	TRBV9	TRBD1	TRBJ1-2	CASSQSGQGVYGYTF	TGTGCCAGCAGCCAATCGGGACAGGGGGTCTATGGCTACACCTTC
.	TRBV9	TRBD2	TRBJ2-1	CASGVTSGSYNEQFF	TGTGCCAGCGGCGTCACTAGCGGGAGCTACAATGAGCAGTTCTTC
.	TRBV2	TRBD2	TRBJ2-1	CASSETSGLYNEQFF	TGTGCCAGCAGTGAAACTAGCGGGCTATACAATGAGCAGTTCTTC
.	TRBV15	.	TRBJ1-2	CATSRVGEKEVTYGYTF	TGTGCCACCAGCAGAGTTGGAGAGAAGGAGGTCACCTATGGCTACACCTTC
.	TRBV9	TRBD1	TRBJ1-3	CASSVRTGAGNTIYF	TGTGCCAGCAGCGTCAGGACAGGGGCTGGAAACACCATATATTTT
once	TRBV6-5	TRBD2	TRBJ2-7	CASSLGGWNEQYF	TGTGCCAGCAGTTTGGGGGGGTGGAACGAGCAGTACTTC